These 6 T cell receptor beta chains share one sample of origin, sequenced in a study of cytomegalovirus exposure and HLA in healthy donors. Assay used: immunoSEQ multiplex PCR; TCRdb lists only in-frame clones, some missing. The repertoire holds about 160,000 clones, with roughly nine tenths as singletons. The source material was PBMCs. These receptors were obtained from a woman in her twenties or thirties in good health and CMV-seronegative.

CDR3 nucleotides: TGTGCCAGCAGCGTAGCTGGGAGCGGCCAAGAGACCCAGTACTTC. Translating it yields CASSVAGSGQETQYF. The chain employs TRBV9 and TRBJ2-5; D perhaps matches TRBD2 (5 bases). V was shortened by 0 bases and J by 1 base, with 10 bases between the two germline ends. The CDR3 extends over 15 amino acids. The germline CDR1 and CDR2 sequences are SGDLS and YYNGEE.

The chain has TRBV28 and TRBJ2-1, with TRBD2 identical over 9 bases. V dropped 2 bases and J dropped 8; count of bases not matched to a gene: 4. Germline V lookup: CDR1 MDHEN, CDR2 SYDVKM. The CDR3 length is 14 residues. In DNA form, the CDR3 reads TGTGCCAGCAGTTTAGCGGGAGGGAGCGATGAGCAGTTCTTC. It specifies CASSLAGGSDEQFF.

The rearrangement joins TRBV2 to TRBJ2-2; possible D gene TRBD2, 6 bases. This CDR3 has 15 residues. Trimming stripped 6 bases from V and 1 base from J, with 12 bases between. CDR1 is SNHLY and CDR2 is FYNNEI in the germline V gene. Written as DNA, the CDR3 is TGTGCCAGCAGGCGCGGGACCAGGAACACCGGGGAGCTGTTTTTT. The encoded protein is CASRRGTRNTGELFF. The complete variable domain, with remaining parts taken from reference TRBV2 and TRBJ2-2, reads EPEVTQTPSHQVTQMGQEVILRCVPISNHLYFYWYRQILGQKVEFLVSFYNNEISEKSEIFDDQFSVERPDGSNFTLKIRSTKLEDSAMYFCASRRGTRNTGELFFGEGSRLTVL.

There are a few counts of this clone. This chain links TRBV6-6 with TRBJ1-2; 7 nucleotides line up with TRBD1. The length of the CDR3 is 13 residues. V lost 8 bases to trimming and J lost 0 bases; unmatched junction nucleotides: 3. Germline CDR1 reads MNHNY; CDR2 reads SVGAGI (reference sequence). The CDR3 DNA reads TGTGCCAGCCGGGACAGCGCTAACTATGGCTACACCTTC. Translated: CASRDSANYGYTF.

The chain couples TRBV6-6 to TRBJ1-2; no clear D. Germline CDR1 is MNHNY and CDR2 is SVGAGI (reference sequence). V was shortened by 2 bases and J by 5 bases, with 18 bases between the two germline ends. This CDR3 region has 16 residues. This chain's CDR3 is CASSYRSGEGGYGYTF. CDR3 nucleotide sequence: TGTGCCAGCAGTTACCGGTCCGGGGAAGGAGGTTATGGCTACACCTTC.

The V call is TRBV7-6, the J call TRBJ2-2, with D unclear. This CDR3 has 13 residues. V was shortened by 2 bases and J by 1 base, with 2 bases between the two germline ends. The germline gives CDR1 SGHVS, CDR2 FNYEAQ. CDR3 nucleotides: TGTGCCAGCAGCTTACGGAACACCGGGGAGCTGTTTTTT. It codes for CASSLRNTGELFF.